The 25 T cell receptor beta chains reported below all come from one sample, sequenced in a study of Ad26.COV2.S vaccination and SARS-CoV-2 variants. As to treatment: around 19 received Ad26.COV2.S at low or high dose, single or two shots; 5 received placebo; per-sample allocation not given. Sampling occurred on day 63 after the first vaccine or placebo injection. The table came from immunoSEQ multiplex PCR; TCRdb's copy has only in-frame clones and leaves some out. This table has some 410,000 clones, 92% appearing once. Sample: peripheral blood, taken in a trial of Ad26.COV2.S vaccine versus placebo. These receptors originate from a person between 18 and 60 years old who received the Ad26.COV2.S COVID-19 vaccine or a placebo.

The chain combines TRBV30 with TRBJ1-1; tentative D call: TRBD1 (5 bases). Germline V gene lookup returns CDR1 GTSNPN and CDR2 SVGIG (reference sequence). Between the trimmed V and J ends, which lost 3 bases and 0 bases, there was a span of 11 bases. CDR3 length: 14 residues. CDR3 region: CAWSAGFMNTEAFF. The CDR3 bases are TGTGCCTGGAGCGCAGGGTTCATGAACACTGAAGCTTTCTTT.

The V gene is TRBV9, the J gene TRBJ2-3; D is uncertain. The germline V gene encodes CDR1 SGDLS and CDR2 YYNGEE. The CDR3 length is 16 residues. Trimming cost V 4 bases and J 0 bases, with 15 bases left between them. The CDR3 reads CASSIRKGPSTDTQYF. The CDR3 DNA is TGTGCCAGCAGCATCCGGAAAGGCCCTAGCACAGATACGCAGTATTTT.

The J gene is TRBJ1-5, the V gene TRBV28, with 7 bases fitting TRBD1. The V segment lost 3 bases and the J segment 4 bases; nucleotides outside the gene matches: 9. The CDR3 is made up of 16 amino acids. From germline, CDR1 is MDHEN and CDR2 SYDVKM. The CDR3 loop reads CASSLTGNFGNQPQHF. The CDR3 nucleotides read TGTGCCAGCAGTTTGACAGGGAATTTCGGTAATCAGCCCCAGCATTTT.

This sequence joins TRBV6-5 and TRBJ2-3, with 7 bases lining up with TRBD1. J was trimmed by 0 bases and V by 10 bases; bases with no gene match: 10. The CDR3 spans 15 residues. The germline CDR1 and CDR2 sequences are MNHEY and SVGAGI. The CDR3 loop reads CATTDRDRSTDTQYF. CDR3 nucleotides: TGTGCCACAACAGACAGGGACCGAAGCACAGATACGCAGTATTTT.

Here the CDR3 reads CASRPGTENSPLHF. Written as DNA, the CDR3 is TGTGCCAGCAGGCCCGGGACAGAAAATTCACCCCTCCACTTT. The chain combines TRBV28 with TRBJ1-6; 7 bases are a match to TRBD1. The CDR3 runs 14 residues. With 6 bases clipped from V and 7 bases from J, the junction kept 6 bases outside the gene matches. Germline lookup yields CDR1 MDHEN and CDR2 SYDVKM.

The genes are TRBV19 and TRBJ2-7; 9 nucleotides align to TRBD2. Germline V gene sequence: CDR1 LNHDA, CDR2 SQIVND (reference sequence). The CDR3 loop spans 15 amino acids. The V and J ends lost 1 base and 2 bases, in that order; junction bases with no gene match: 3. CDR3 sequence: CASSIAGGGAYEQYF. CDR3 DNA: TGTGCCAGTAGTATAGCTGGCGGGGGGGCCTACGAGCAGTACTTC.

This clone has only one observation. The CDR3 loop is CASSYADSAYNEQFF. The CDR3 DNA sequence: TGTGCCAGCAGTTATGCGGACTCGGCCTACAATGAGCAGTTCTTC. The V call is TRBV6-2 or TRBV6-3, the J call TRBJ2-1; D perhaps matches TRBD2 (5 bases). Trimming took 3 bases from V and 2 from J, leaving 11 bases between them. Germline V gene data show CDR1 as MNHEY and CDR2 as SVGEGT. The CDR3 is made up of 15 amino acids.

The chain has TRBV6-5 and TRBJ2-7, with D hard to call. The ends were cut back, 5 bases at V and 3 bases at J, with 5 bases in the middle. This CDR3 region has 11 residues. Looked up from germline, CDR1 is MNHEY and CDR2 is SVGAGI. CDR3 region: CASSSHYEQYF. CDR3 coding DNA: TGTGCCAGCAGTAGTCACTACGAGCAGTACTTC.

The rearrangement links TRBV29-1 to TRBJ2-7; D is perhaps TRBD2 (5 bases). Looked up from germline, CDR1 is SQVTM and CDR2 is ANQGSEA. V shed 6 bases and J shed 5 bases, with 14 bases lying between them. There are 12 residues in the CDR3. The DNA for the CDR3 is TGCAGCGTAGACTCCGGCGGGCACGAGCAGTACTTC. Amino acid sequence: CSVDSGGHEQYF.

V gene TRBV6-5 combines with J gene TRBJ1-2, with TRBD1 as a possible D gene (5 bases). From germline, CDR1 is MNHEY and CDR2 SVGAGI. The CDR3 sequence is 15 residues long. Trimming pared 0 bases from V and 3 bases from J, leaving 11 bases between. The CDR3 region is CASSYSPGADYGYTF. For the CDR3, the DNA is TGTGCCAGCAGTTACTCACCCGGGGCCGACTATGGCTACACCTTC.

The CDR3 spells CASSPGGQGQPQHF. The CDR3 coding sequence is TGTGCCAGCTCACCTGGAGGGCAGGGACAGCCCCAGCATTTT. The chain joins TRBV18 to TRBJ1-5; possibly TRBD1 for D (5 bases). This CDR3 has 14 amino acids. Trimming removed 3 bases from V and 7 bases from J, with 13 bases in between. Germline CDR1 reads KGHSH; CDR2 reads LQKENI. Combining the CDR3 with reference TRBV18 and TRBJ1-5 gives the whole variable domain NAGVMQNPRHLVRRRGQEARLRCSPMKGHSHVYWYRQLPEEGLKFMVYLQKENIIDESGMPKERFSAEFPKEGPSILRIQQVVRGDSAAYFCASSPGGQGQPQHFGDGTRLSIL.

This clone was seen a few times. The chain combines TRBV30 with TRBJ1-2; 8 nucleotides match TRBD1. V trimming: 3 bases; J trimming: 7 bases; junction bases outside the gene matches: 7. The CDR3 is 13 amino acids. From germline, CDR1 is GTSNPN and CDR2 SVGIG (reference sequence). CDR3 protein: CAWSSDRAGGYTF. In nucleotides, the CDR3 is TGTGCCTGGAGCTCGGACAGGGCCGGTGGCTACACCTTC.

This chain links TRBV7-8 with TRBJ1-4; no clear D. Germline CDR1 and CDR2: SGHVS and FQNEAQ. Trimming stripped 5 bases from V and 8 bases from J, with 18 bases between. This CDR3 region has 15 residues. The CDR3 bases are TGTGCCAGCAGCGGAAGCGACGGACCGGCCGAAAAACTGTTTTTT. Translation: CASSGSDGPAEKLFF.

The chain combines TRBV19 with TRBJ2-7; D remains unclear. Germline V gives CDR1 LNHDA, CDR2 SQIVND (reference sequence). The CDR3 extends over 13 amino acids. Trimming shortened V by 1 base and J by 2 bases, and 6 bases separated the two germline ends. The CDR3 reads CASSIGFTYEQYF. CDR3 sequence (DNA): TGTGCCAGTAGTATAGGATTTACCTACGAGCAGTACTTC.

The chain combines TRBV7-9 with TRBJ1-3, with TRBD1 matching 7 bases. This CDR3 is built from 16 residues. Germline assignment: CDR1 SEHNR and CDR2 FQNEAQ (reference sequence). V lost 5 bases and J lost 0; bases outside the gene matches: 7. CDR3 region: CASSKKGQLSGNTIYF. The CDR3 DNA follows: TGTGCCAGCAGCAAAAAGGGACAGCTCTCTGGAAACACCATATATTTT.

V is TRBV30 and J is TRBJ1-1; D is ambiguous. With 2 bases removed from V and 1 base from J, the gap between germline ends came to 8 bases. The CDR3 is made up of 13 amino acids. Germline V gene data show CDR1 as GTSNPN and CDR2 as SVGIG (reference sequence). The CDR3 DNA reads as TGTGCCTGGAGTCGGAGGGAGAACACTGAAGCTTTCTTT. It specifies CAWSRRENTEAFF.

V gene TRBV6-5 combines with J gene TRBJ1-1; D not certain. Trimming shortened V by 8 bases and J by 2 bases, and 9 bases separated the two germline ends. This CDR3 contains 12 residues. Germline loops: CDR1 MNHEY, CDR2 SVGAGI. Here the CDR3 DNA reads TGTGCCAGCTCTAAAAGAAACACTGAAGCTTTCTTT. Its translation: CASSKRNTEAFF.

The genes are TRBV7-9 and TRBJ2-4; D ambiguous. Per germline, CDR1 SEHNR and CDR2 FQNEAQ (reference sequence). The V end lost 2 bases, the J end lost 0 bases, and 8 bases lay between the germline ends. The CDR3 covers 15 residues. Here the CDR3 reads CASSLSDLAKNIQYF. In nucleotides, the CDR3 is TGTGCCAGCAGCTTATCAGACCTAGCCAAAAACATTCAGTACTTC.

The chain has TRBV7-2 and TRBJ2-7; TRBD2 is a possible D gene (6 bases). Germline V gives CDR1 SGHTA, CDR2 FQGNSA. Trimming pared 8 bases from V and 0 bases from J, leaving 8 bases between. The CDR3 length is 12 residues. The chain's CDR3 is CASSGGSYEQYF. CDR3 nucleotides: TGTGCCAGCTCCGGGGGCTCCTACGAGCAGTACTTC.

This rearrangement joins TRBV9 to TRBJ2-3; 9 positions match TRBD1. Germline values: CDR1 SGDLS, CDR2 YYNGEE. The trim removed 3 bases at V and 4 bases at J, leaving 12 bases unmatched. There are 17 residues in the CDR3. CDR3: CASSGLGRTGVSDTQYF. DNA for the CDR3: TGTGCCAGCAGCGGGCTGGGGAGGACAGGGGTTTCAGATACGCAGTATTTT.

Only one count was recorded for this clone. The V and J genes are TRBV11-2 and TRBJ2-1; D ambiguous. The CDR3 consists of 16 residues. The V gene lost 0 bases and the J gene lost 5 bases, with 14 bases spanning the gap. Germline V gene data show CDR1 as SGHAT and CDR2 as FQNNGV. As DNA, the CDR3 is TGTGCCAGCAGCTTAGAACACCCCCGGTGGGACAATGAGCAGTTCTTC. This codes for CASSLEHPRWDNEQFF. The full variable domain, its missing parts supplied by reference TRBV11-2 and TRBJ2-1, is EAGVAQSPRYKIIEKRQSVAFWCNPISGHATLYWYQQILGQGPKLLIQFQNNGVVDDSQLPKDRFSAERLKGVDSTLKIQPAKLEDSAVYLCASSLEHPRWDNEQFFGPGTRLTVL.

Concerning this clone itself: At one end, the junction sequence differs from germline, possibly due to a read error. The chain couples TRBV6-5 to TRBJ1-1; D uncertain. Germline lookup yields CDR1 MNHEY and CDR2 SVGAGI. The CDR3 loop spans 15 amino acids. The CDR3 coding sequence is TGTGCCAGCAGTGACTCACTATTTCAAAACACTGAAGCTTTCTTT. It encodes CASSDSLFQNTEAFF.

The gene calls are TRBV9 and TRBJ2-2, with D uncertain. Trimming took off 1 base at V and 1 base at J, with 8 bases between the two ends. The CDR3 has 15 residues. Germline V lookup: CDR1 SGDLS, CDR2 YYNGEE. CDR3 protein: CASSVYSRNTGELFF. Here the CDR3 DNA reads TGTGCCAGCAGCGTATACAGCCGGAACACCGGGGAGCTGTTTTTT.

This clone was recorded once. The chain has TRBV6-5 and TRBJ1-6; D remains unclear. Trimming removed 0 bases at V and 4 bases at J, with 7 bases between. Germline V gives CDR1 MNHEY, CDR2 SVGAGI. The length of the CDR3 is 15 residues. The DNA for the CDR3 is TGTGCCAGCAGTTACTCGGAAGCTTATAATTCACCCCTCCACTTT. Translating gives CASSYSEAYNSPLHF.

The rearrangement uses TRBV6-2 or TRBV6-3 and TRBJ2-6; 7 positions match TRBD1. The CDR3 is 20 amino acids. V was pared by 2 bases and J by 2 bases, with 15 bases of the junction left unmatched. The germline V gene encodes CDR1 MNHEY and CDR2 SVGEGT. The DNA for the CDR3 is TGTGCCAGCAGTTACCCCCTTCGGGACAGTTTAAGTCCTGGGGCCAACGTCCTGACTTTC. Translated, it gives CASSYPLRDSLSPGANVLTF.